This TCR beta chain was sequenced in a study of identical twins. Study findings and constraints: Recombination models fit unrelated individuals' TCR alpha sharing but underestimated twins'.

Concerning this clonotype: The target antigen is unknown.

This CDR3 region has 11 residues. Germline CDR1 is DFQATT and CDR2 is SNEGSKA (reference sequence). The ends were cut back, 7 bases at V and 2 bases at J, with 8 bases in the middle. One entry per CDR3 protein results from TCRdb running MiXCR on the 5' RACE reads. The table lists roughly 750,000 distinct CDR3 sequences, 21% of them singletons. This sample also belongs to another study, concerning T cells expressing NK-cell markers. Turning to that study: Dominant NKG2C+ clonotype frequencies of roughly 1.0-7.0% of CD8+ T cells were measured in about 6 donors. The CD3+CD56-NKG2C+ fraction of a handful of donors was likewise dominated by these clonotypes.

The sample comprised PBMCs. V usage is TRBV20-1 and J usage is TRBJ1-2; perhaps TRBD1 as D (5 bases). The receptor was derived from a woman aged 18-29 years in good health. CDR3 nucleotide sequence: TGCAGTGGGACACCAAACTATGGCTACACCTTC. It translates to CSGTPNYGYTF.